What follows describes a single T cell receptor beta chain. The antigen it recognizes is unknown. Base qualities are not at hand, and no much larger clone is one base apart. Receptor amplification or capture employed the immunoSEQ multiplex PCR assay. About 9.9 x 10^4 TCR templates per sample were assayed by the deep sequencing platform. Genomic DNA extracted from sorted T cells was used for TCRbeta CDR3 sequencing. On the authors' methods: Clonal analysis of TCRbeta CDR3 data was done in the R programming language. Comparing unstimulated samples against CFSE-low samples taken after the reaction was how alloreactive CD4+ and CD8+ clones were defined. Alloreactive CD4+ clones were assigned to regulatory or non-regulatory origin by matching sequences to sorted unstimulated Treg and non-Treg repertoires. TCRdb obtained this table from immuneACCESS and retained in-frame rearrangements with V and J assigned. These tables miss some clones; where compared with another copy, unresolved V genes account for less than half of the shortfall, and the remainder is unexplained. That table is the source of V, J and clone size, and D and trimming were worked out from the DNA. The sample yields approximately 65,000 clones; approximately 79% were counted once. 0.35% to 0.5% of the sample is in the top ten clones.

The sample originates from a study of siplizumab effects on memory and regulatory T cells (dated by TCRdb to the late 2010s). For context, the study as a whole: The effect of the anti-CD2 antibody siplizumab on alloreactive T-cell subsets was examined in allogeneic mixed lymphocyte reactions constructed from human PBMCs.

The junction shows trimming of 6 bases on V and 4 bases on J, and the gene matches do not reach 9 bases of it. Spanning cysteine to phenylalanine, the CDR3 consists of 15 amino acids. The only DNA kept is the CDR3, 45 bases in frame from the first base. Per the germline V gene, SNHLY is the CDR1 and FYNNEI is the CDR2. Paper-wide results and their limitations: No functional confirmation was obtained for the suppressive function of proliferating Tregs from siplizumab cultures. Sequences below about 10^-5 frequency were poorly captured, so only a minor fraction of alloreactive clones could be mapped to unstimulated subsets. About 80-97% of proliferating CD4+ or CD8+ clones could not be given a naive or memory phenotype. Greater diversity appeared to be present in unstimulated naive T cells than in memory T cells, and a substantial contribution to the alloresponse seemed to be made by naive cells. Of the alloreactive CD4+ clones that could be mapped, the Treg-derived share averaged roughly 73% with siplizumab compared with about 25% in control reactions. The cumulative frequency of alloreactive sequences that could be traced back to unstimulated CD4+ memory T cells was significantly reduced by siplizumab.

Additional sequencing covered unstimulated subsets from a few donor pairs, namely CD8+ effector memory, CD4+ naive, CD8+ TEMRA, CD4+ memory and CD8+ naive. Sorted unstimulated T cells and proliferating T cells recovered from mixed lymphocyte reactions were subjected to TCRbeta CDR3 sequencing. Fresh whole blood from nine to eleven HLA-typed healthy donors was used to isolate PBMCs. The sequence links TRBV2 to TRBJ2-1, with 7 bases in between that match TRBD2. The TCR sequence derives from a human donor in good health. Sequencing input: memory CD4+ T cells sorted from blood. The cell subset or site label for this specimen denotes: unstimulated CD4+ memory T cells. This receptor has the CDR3 CASSGTGTTYNEQFF. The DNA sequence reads TGTGCCAGCAGCGGGACCGGGACTACTTACAATGAGCAGTTCTTC.